This is a list of T cell receptor beta chains from one sample in a study of cytomegalovirus exposure and HLA in healthy donors. Only in-frame clones appear in the TCRdb table, and some are missing; sequencing was by immunoSEQ multiplex PCR. Of under 200,000 clones in the sample, approximately 82% were seen once. Sequencing was done on a sample of PBMCs. All receptors derive from a male donor in good health and CMV-seronegative. Each CDR3 is given with its conserved first and last residue. The D gene is left open where the match is weak. Part of the rows lack a size; the others show once, few, many or a class for expanded clones.

d_call,v_call,clone_size,j_call,cdr3_aa,cdr3_nt
TRBD1,TRBV4-3,-,TRBJ2-5,CASSQGDREKETQYF,TGCGCCAGCAGCCAAGGGGACAGGGAGAAAGAGACCCAGTACTTC
TRBD1,TRBV5-8,once,TRBJ1-3,CASSYRGLRNTIYF,TGTGCCAGCAGCTACAGGGGTTTACGAAACACCATATATTTT
-,TRBV28,few,TRBJ2-6,CASSFISGANVLTF,TGTGCCAGCAGTTTCATCTCTGGGGCCAACGTCCTGACTTTC
-,TRBV27,-,TRBJ1-6,CASSLRQPYNSPLHF,TGTGCCAGCAGTTTGAGACAGCCTTATAATTCACCCCTCCACTTT
-,TRBV7-6,-,TRBJ1-2,CASSLDSYGYTF,TGTGCCAGCAGCCTCGACAGCTATGGCTACACCTTC
-,TRBV5-1,-,TRBJ1-3,CASSLERGSGNTIYF,TGCGCCAGCAGCTTGGAACGGGGCTCTGGAAACACCATATATTTT
TRBD1,TRBV27,once,TRBJ1-1,CASSFRGQNTEAFF,TGTGCCAGCAGTTTCAGGGGGCAAAACACTGAAGCTTTCTTT
-,TRBV9,-,TRBJ1-5,CASSVGSRKGGQPQHF,TGTGCCAGCAGCGTAGGATCACGGAAAGGGGGTCAGCCCCAGCATTTT
-,TRBV7-9,-,TRBJ1-3,CASSLEGLLAKKAIYF,TGTGCCAGCAGCTTAGAGGGGTTGTTGGCAAAGAAGGCCATATATTTT
-,TRBV6-5,-,TRBJ2-7,CASSYSFRDEQYF,TGTGCCAGCAGTTACTCTTTCCGGGACGAGCAGTACTTC
TRBD1,TRBV5-1,-,TRBJ1-5,CASSAGGLSNQPQHF,TGCGCCAGCAGCGCAGGGGGTTTGAGCAATCAGCCCCAGCATTTT
-,TRBV7-6,-,TRBJ2-5,CASSATITTQYF,TGTGCCAGCAGCGCAACGATTACAACCCAGTACTTC
-,TRBV9,few,TRBJ2-7,CASSAGFPSNEQYF,TGTGCCAGCAGCGCCGGGTTCCCGTCCAACGAGCAGTACTTC
TRBD1,TRBV5-8,-,TRBJ2-7,CASSDRPGQGSYEQYF,TGTGCCAGCAGTGATCGACCGGGACAGGGGTCTTACGAGCAGTACTTC
-,TRBV2,-,TRBJ2-5,CASNEAQETQYF,TGTGCCAGCAATGAGGCCCAAGAGACCCAGTACTTC
-,TRBV6-1,-,TRBJ1-1,CASSGGFGTEAFF,TGTGCCAGCAGCGGGGGTTTTGGCACTGAAGCTTTCTTT
TRBD1,TRBV5-1,-,TRBJ1-2,CASSLIPTGTRAGYTF,TGCGCCAGCAGCTTGATACCGACAGGGACTCGGGCTGGCTACACCTTC
TRBD2,TRBV9,-,TRBJ2-5,CASSAGLALYQETQYF,TGTGCCAGCAGCGCGGGACTAGCGCTGTACCAAGAGACCCAGTACTTC
-,TRBV2,-,TRBJ2-1,CASGRLYNEQFF,TGTGCCAGCGGGAGGCTGTACAATGAGCAGTTCTTC
-,TRBV19,-,TRBJ2-2,CASSTALTVTGELFF,TGTGCCAGTAGTACAGCGCTGACAGTCACCGGGGAGCTGTTTTTT
-,TRBV25-1,once,TRBJ1-5,CASSEAVDSPRRQPQHF,TGTGCCAGCAGTGAAGCCGTTGACAGTCCCCGACGTCAGCCCCAGCATTTT
TRBD1,TRBV4-2,-,TRBJ2-7,CASSQEQGESYEQYF,TGTGCCAGCAGCCAAGAACAGGGGGAGTCCTACGAGCAGTACTTC
-,TRBV5-6,-,TRBJ1-1,CASSLTRNTEAFF,TGTGCCAGCAGCTTGACCAGGAACACTGAAGCTTTCTTT
TRBD1,TRBV19,-,TRBJ1-2,CASSPSRDRVVNYGYTF,TGTGCCAGTAGTCCGTCCCGGGACAGGGTTGTGAACTATGGCTACACCTTC
TRBD2,TRBV5-1,-,TRBJ2-7,CASKLADSYEQYF,TGCGCCAGCAAGCTAGCGGACTCCTACGAGCAGTACTTC
TRBD1,TRBV9,-,TRBJ1-6,CASSVGQGGSPLHF,TGTGCCAGCAGCGTAGGACAGGGAGGTTCACCCCTCCACTTT
TRBD1,TRBV25-1,-,TRBJ1-2,CASSLGQGTYGYTF,TGTGCCAGCAGCCTGGGACAGGGGACCTATGGCTACACCTTC
TRBD1,TRBV2,-,TRBJ1-1,CASSYPGTANTEAFF,TGTGCCAGCAGTTACCCCGGGACAGCAAACACTGAAGCTTTCTTT
TRBD2,TRBV5-1,once,TRBJ2-7,CASSLADSGVSSYEQYF,TGCGCCAGCAGCTTGGCTGATAGCGGGGTTAGCTCCTACGAGCAGTACTTC
TRBD2,TRBV2,once,TRBJ2-3,CASSELAGRGLDTQYF,TGTGCCAGCAGTGAACTAGCGGGGCGAGGGTTAGATACGCAGTATTTT
TRBD2,TRBV7-3,-,TRBJ2-1,CASSLKREAAGEQFF,TGTGCCAGCAGCTTAAAGCGGGAGGCCGCGGGTGAGCAGTTCTTC
TRBD1,TRBV28,-,TRBJ1-4,CASGQGALHEKLFF,TGTGCCAGCGGACAGGGGGCCTTGCATGAAAAACTGTTTTTT
-,TRBV18,-,TRBJ1-5,CASSPYRDDQPQHF,TGTGCCAGCTCACCATACAGGGATGATCAGCCCCAGCATTTT
-,TRBV7-9,few,TRBJ1-6,CASSKYGGRYNSPLHF,TGTGCCAGCAGTAAATATGGGGGCAGATATAATTCACCCCTCCACTTT
-,TRBV7-9,-,TRBJ1-1,CASSLVGSGPEAFF,TGTGCCAGCAGCTTGGTCGGAAGCGGCCCTGAAGCTTTCTTT
-,TRBV5-8,-,TRBJ2-7,CASSRSAGRRNEQYF,TGTGCCAGCAGCCGATCTGCGGGGAGAAGAAACGAGCAGTACTTC